Presented here are 27 T cell receptor beta chains from one specimen sequenced in a study of T cell responses to AZD1222 COVID-19 vaccine. The table came from immunoSEQ multiplex PCR; TCRdb's copy has only in-frame clones and leaves some out. The profile covers tens of thousands of clones, with approximately 85% appearing a single time and roughly an eighth taken by the ten largest. Sequencing used peripheral blood, obtained 28 days after the second AZD1222 dose. The source is an adult who received the AZD1222 COVID-19 vaccine.

The gene calls are TRBV2 and TRBJ2-1, with 7 positions matching TRBD2. J was trimmed by 16 bases and V by 6 bases; bases with no gene match: 9. The CDR3 has 11 amino acids. Germline-derived CDR1 and CDR2 are SNHLY and FYNNEI. This chain's CDR3 is CASRETGGSFF. As DNA, the CDR3 is TGTGCCAGCAGAGAAACCGGGGGGAGCTTCTTC.

The CDR3 DNA follows: TGTGCCAGTAGTCTGAGACCTAGCGGGAGAGGAGCAGATACGCAGTATTTT. It specifies CASSLRPSGRGADTQYF. The chain links TRBV19 to TRBJ2-3, with TRBD2 matching over 10 bases. V shed 5 bases, J shed 4 bases, and the junction held 12 bases outside the gene matches. The germline V gene encodes CDR1 LNHDA and CDR2 SQIVND (reference sequence). The CDR3 loop spans 17 amino acids.

The chain combines TRBV10-3 with TRBJ2-3; D possibly matches TRBD1 or TRBD2 (5 bases each). The CDR3 loop spans 14 amino acids. The V end lost 4 bases, the J end lost 8 bases, and 16 bases lay between the germline ends. Germline V gene data show CDR1 as ENHRY and CDR2 as SYGVKD. In DNA, the CDR3 is TGTGCCATCAGTGGCGGCAGGGAGATCAGTACGCAGTATTTT. This translates into CAISGGREISTQYF.

This chain connects TRBV10-3 to TRBJ2-1; 14 bases are shared with TRBD2. The germline CDR1 and CDR2 sequences are ENHRY and SYGVKD. J lost 7 bases, V lost 3 bases, and 8 bases had no gene match. CDR3 length equals 17 residues. The CDR3 reads CAISDLGTSGSLNEQFF. The CDR3 DNA reads as TGTGCCATCAGTGATCTTGGGACTAGCGGGAGTTTGAATGAGCAGTTCTTC.

V and J are TRBV30 and TRBJ1-4, with no clear D. CDR3 size: 12 residues. The germline V and J ends were trimmed by 1 base and 4 bases, with 4 bases remaining between them. Germline loops: CDR1 GTSNPN, CDR2 SVGIG (reference sequence). The CDR3 DNA follows: TGTGCCTGGAGTGCATATAATGAAAAACTGTTTTTT. Protein product: CAWSAYNEKLFF.

The chain links TRBV29-1 to TRBJ2-5; D call uncertain. V lost 0 bases, J lost 12 bases, and 2 bases lay in between. This CDR3 is 8 amino acids long. Germline V gives CDR1 SQVTM, CDR2 ANQGSEA. CDR3 loop: CSVEEEYF. DNA of the CDR3: TGCAGCGTTGAAGAGGAGTACTTC.

The chain has TRBV5-4 and TRBJ1-1, with a possible D match to TRBD1 (6 bases). Germline V gene data show CDR1 as SGHNT and CDR2 as YYREEE (reference sequence). CDR3 length: 17 amino acids. V lost 0 bases to trimming and J lost 2 bases, with 17 bases between them. The CDR3 spells CASSLGIGRGTNTEAFF. Written as DNA, the CDR3 is TGTGCCAGCAGCTTGGGTATTGGCAGGGGCACAAACACTGAAGCTTTCTTT. Complete variable domain (other parts from reference TRBV5-4 and TRBJ1-1): ETGVTQSPTHLIKTRGQQVTLRCSSQSGHNTVSWYQQALGQGPQFIFQYYREEENGRGNFPPRFSGLQFPNYSSELNVNALELDDSALYLCASSLGIGRGTNTEAFFGQGTRLTVV.

This chain connects TRBV21-1 to TRBJ1-2. TRBV21-1 represents a pseudogene. The CDR3 runs 12 residues. CDR3 DNA: TGTGCCAGCAGCAAAACAACGGTCAGCCGTGGCTTC. Residues: CASSKTTVSRGF.

CDR3 in amino acids: CASSEFPGTNTEAFF. The CDR3 DNA reads TGTGCCAGCAGTGAATTTCCAGGGACGAACACTGAAGCTTTCTTT. The rearrangement links TRBV6-1 to TRBJ1-1, with D possibly matching TRBD1 (5 bases). Per germline, CDR1 MNHNS and CDR2 SASEGT. There are 15 residues in the CDR3. Trimming took off 2 bases at V and 1 base at J, with 11 bases between the two ends.

The chain employs TRBV4-2 and TRBJ2-7; TRBD2 agrees at 7 bases. The CDR3 contains 14 residues. Germline CDR1 and CDR2: LGHNA and YNFKEQ. Germline trimming cut 0 bases from V and 5 bases from J; bases unmatched to any gene: 4. The CDR3 sequence: CASSQELAIDEQYF. The DNA of the CDR3 is TGTGCCAGCAGCCAAGAACTAGCGATAGACGAGCAGTACTTC.

V is TRBV19 and J is TRBJ2-3; 12 bases map to TRBD2. With V trimmed by 5 bases and J by 2 bases, 11 bases remained unmatched. CDR1 LNHDA and CDR2 SQIVND come from the germline V gene (reference sequence). The CDR3 runs 18 residues. CDR3 sequence: CASSLAPLAGGLTDTQYF. The CDR3 DNA reads TGTGCCAGTAGTCTGGCCCCTCTAGCGGGGGGGCTCACAGATACGCAGTATTTT.

The chain couples TRBV7-3 to TRBJ2-1, with 8 positions matching TRBD2. CDR1 is SGHTA, CDR2 FQGTGA, per germline. The CDR3 consists of 15 residues. The V segment lost 5 bases and the J segment 7 bases; nucleotides outside the gene matches: 10. The CDR3 protein is CASSPPGTGGNEQFF. The CDR3 DNA sequence: TGTGCCAGCAGCCCGCCCGGTACGGGAGGGAATGAGCAGTTCTTC.

V gene TRBV24-1 combines with J gene TRBJ2-7; no clear D. Germline V lookup: CDR1 KGHDR, CDR2 SFDVKD. V lost 5 bases and J lost 4, with 11 bases in between. The CDR3 length is 13 residues. Here the CDR3 reads CATSAQAGYEQYF. The CDR3 region has the DNA TGTGCCACCAGTGCCCAGGCCGGGTACGAGCAGTACTTC.

The chain joins TRBV25-1 to TRBJ1-2; D might be TRBD1 (5 bases). Trimming cost V 6 bases and J 4 bases, with 12 bases left between them. The CDR3 sequence is 13 residues long. Germline V gene lookup returns CDR1 MGHDK and CDR2 SYGVNS. CDR3: CASSRAGSYGYTF. The CDR3 DNA is TGTGCCAGCAGCCGCGCAGGGTCCTATGGCTACACCTTC.

The chain couples TRBV5-1 to TRBJ2-1; a possible D gene is TRBD1 (6 bases). Germline V lookup: CDR1 SGHRS, CDR2 YFSETQ. The CDR3 totals 16 residues. Trimming left V 0 bases short and J 5 bases short, with 15 bases between. The CDR3 sequence: CASSLAGGQSNNEQFF. For the CDR3, the DNA is TGCGCCAGCAGCTTGGCCGGAGGACAGTCGAACAATGAGCAGTTCTTC.

The chain links TRBV18 to TRBJ1-4, with 8 bases aligning to TRBD1. J lost 8 bases, V lost 3 bases, and 8 bases had no gene match. The CDR3 extends over 15 amino acids. Germline-derived CDR1 and CDR2 are KGHSH and LQKENI. The CDR3 here is CASSPLTGEKEKLFF. The CDR3 coding sequence is TGTGCCAGCTCACCTTTGACAGGGGAGAAGGAAAAACTGTTTTTT.

V gene TRBV5-1 combines with J gene TRBJ1-1; 7 bases match TRBD1. Germline V gene data show CDR1 as SGHRS and CDR2 as YFSETQ. This CDR3 spans 13 amino acids. V shed 7 bases and J 5 bases; nucleotides not matched to a gene: 8. CDR3 nucleotide sequence: TGCGCCAGCGGTGAGGGGGCGAGGACTGAAGCTTTCTTT. Its translation: CASGEGARTEAFF.

V usage is TRBV10-3 and J usage is TRBJ1-3; D perhaps matches TRBD1 (5 bases). The CDR3 has 13 amino acids. The germline V gene encodes CDR1 ENHRY and CDR2 SYGVKD. The V end lost 8 bases, the J end lost 3 bases, and 11 bases lay between the germline ends. As DNA, the CDR3 is TGTGCCATCGCACAGGTCGGTGGAAACACCATATATTTT. This codes for CAIAQVGGNTIYF.

The rearrangement uses TRBV5-1 and TRBJ1-3; 8 bases fit TRBD1. The CDR3 runs 16 residues. V lost 0 bases and J lost 5; bases outside the gene matches: 7. In germline, CDR1 is SGHRS, CDR2 YFSETQ. Here the CDR3 reads CASSLGDRPMRNTIYF. The CDR3 DNA is TGCGCCAGCAGCTTGGGGGACAGGCCTATGAGAAACACCATATATTTT.

The chain is built from TRBV28 and TRBJ1-5, with D possibly TRBD1 on 5 matching bases. Germline CDR1 reads MDHEN; CDR2 reads SYDVKM. Trimming pared 7 bases from V and 4 bases from J, leaving 17 bases between. The CDR3 contains 15 residues. The CDR3: CASTSPGRENQPQHF. CDR3 nucleotides: TGTGCCAGCACCTCCCCCGGCAGGGAGAATCAGCCCCAGCATTTT.

V is TRBV7-9 and J is TRBJ2-1; no reliable D call. The V end lost 3 bases, the J end lost 6 bases, and 12 bases lay between the germline ends. CDR1 SEHNR and CDR2 FQNEAQ come from the germline V gene (reference sequence). The CDR3 length is 14 residues. As DNA, the CDR3 is TGTGCCAGCAGCTTCCAACCTCCTCCCAATGAGCAGTTCTTC. It encodes CASSFQPPPNEQFF. Looking up the rest from reference TRBV7-9 and TRBJ2-1 gives the full variable domain: DTGVSQNPRHKITKRGQNVTFRCDPISEHNRLYWYRQTLGQGPEFLTYFQNEAQLEKSRLLSDRFSAERPKGSFSTLEIQRTEQGDSAMYLCASSFQPPPNEQFFGPGTRLTVL.

The chain joins TRBV18 to TRBJ1-2; no reliable D call. Germline V gene data show CDR1 as KGHSH and CDR2 as LQKENI. V shed 6 bases and J shed 5 bases, with 22 bases lying between them. The CDR3 totals 16 residues. In DNA form, the CDR3 reads TGTGCCAGCTCCTCAGCCAGGCGGCAGAGTGTTTATGGCTACACCTTC. Its protein product is CASSSARRQSVYGYTF.

This chain uses TRBV3-1 (or the pseudogene TRBV3-2) with TRBJ1-6; D may be TRBD1 (5 bases). The CDR3 is 14 residues long. Looked up from germline, CDR1 is LGHDT and CDR2 is YNNKEL (reference sequence). Trimming removed 2 bases from V and 14 bases from J, with 16 bases in between. The CDR3 here is CASSQTGGNRALHF. In DNA form, the CDR3 reads TGTGCCAGCAGCCAAACTGGGGGTAATAGGGCCCTCCACTTT.

The chain combines TRBV7-2 with TRBJ1-5; no clear D gene. The germline V and J ends were trimmed by 3 bases and 4 bases, with 7 bases remaining between them. The CDR3 runs to 13 residues. Germline V lookup: CDR1 SGHTA, CDR2 FQGNSA. The CDR3 loop is CASSLRDNQPQHF. The DNA of the CDR3 is TGTGCCAGCAGCTTGAGGGATAATCAGCCCCAGCATTTT.

The V call is TRBV10-3, the J call TRBJ2-7; D not resolved. Germline V gene data show CDR1 as ENHRY and CDR2 as SYGVKD. The length of the CDR3 is 14 residues. Trimming pared 1 base from V and 2 bases from J, leaving 9 bases between. The CDR3, as DNA: TGTGCCATCAGTGAGTACGACCTAGCCTACGAGCAGTACTTC. Amino acids: CAISEYDLAYEQYF.

The chain recombines TRBV3-1 (or the pseudogene TRBV3-2) with TRBJ1-5, with D unclear. Germline CDR1 reads LGHDT; CDR2 reads YNNKEL (reference sequence). The ends were cut back, 1 base at V and 2 bases at J, with 12 bases in the middle. This CDR3 has 16 amino acids. Here the CDR3 reads CASSQGQSRGNQPQHF. As DNA, the CDR3 is TGTGCCAGCAGCCAAGGGCAGTCGCGGGGCAATCAGCCCCAGCATTTT.

The rearrangement links TRBV3-1 (or the pseudogene TRBV3-2) to TRBJ1-2; D is ambiguous. The CDR3 runs 16 residues. Germline V lookup: CDR1 LGHDT, CDR2 YNNKEL (reference sequence). V shed 1 base and J shed 1 base, with 13 bases lying between them. In DNA, the CDR3 is TGTGCCAGCAGCCAAGGAGGGAGATCGCTTAACTATGGCTACACCTTC. Protein sequence: CASSQGGRSLNYGYTF.